The rows below give T cell receptor beta chains drawn from one sample of a study of PD-1 blockade in classical Hodgkin lymphoma. Here immunoSEQ multiplex PCR was the method, and the copy in TCRdb shows in-frame clones only, minus some. This sample carries around 99,000 clones, about four fifths of them seen once, and the ten largest clones take about 16%. This material consisted of peripheral blood mononuclear cells (PBMCs), taken before the second cycle of nivolumab. Receptors originate from a human donor with classical Hodgkin lymphoma. Both conserved end residues are part of each CDR3. The order of the fields is clone size, V gene, J gene, D gene, CDR3 protein, CDR3 DNA. The D gene is left open where the match is weak. Size is omitted from some rows. Given values are once, few, many or a class for expanded clones.

clone size: many; V gene: TRBV6-5; J gene: TRBJ2-7; D gene: TRBD1; CDR3 protein: CASWGDRGTHEQYF; CDR3 DNA: TGTGCCAGCTGGGGGGACAGGGGAACCCACGAGCAGTACTTC
clone size: -; V gene: TRBV10-2; J gene: TRBJ2-7; D gene: TRBD1; CDR3 protein: CASSTGTGAYEQYF; CDR3 DNA: TGCGCCAGCAGCACCGGGACAGGGGCATACGAGCAGTACTTC
clone size: -; V gene: TRBV19; J gene: TRBJ1-1; D gene: -; CDR3 protein: CASSPGTERNTEAFF; CDR3 DNA: TGTGCCAGTAGTCCCGGGACCGAGAGGAACACTGAAGCTTTCTTT
clone size: -; V gene: TRBV13; J gene: TRBJ1-2; D gene: -; CDR3 protein: CASSPFRRGGYGYTF; CDR3 DNA: TGTGCCAGCAGCCCCTTCCGTAGGGGGGGGTATGGCTACACCTTC
clone size: -; V gene: TRBV11-3; J gene: TRBJ1-2; D gene: -; CDR3 protein: CASSLVDTTNYGYTF; CDR3 DNA: TGTGCCAGCAGCTTAGTGGACACCACTAACTATGGCTACACCTTC
clone size: -; V gene: TRBV6-4; J gene: TRBJ2-5; D gene: -; CDR3 protein: CASSGDGGTTQYF; CDR3 DNA: TGTGCCAGCAGTGGCGATGGGGGTACGACCCAGTACTTC
clone size: -; V gene: TRBV19; J gene: TRBJ2-7; D gene: -; CDR3 protein: CASSIADYSYEQYF; CDR3 DNA: TGTGCCAGTAGTATAGCGGACTACTCCTACGAGCAGTACTTC
clone size: -; V gene: TRBV5-4; J gene: TRBJ1-1; D gene: -; CDR3 protein: CASSLAPRGNTEAFF; CDR3 DNA: TGTGCCAGCAGCTTGGCTCCAAGGGGGAACACTGAAGCTTTCTTT
clone size: -; V gene: TRBV9; J gene: TRBJ2-1; D gene: -; CDR3 protein: CASSVLRDSYNEQFF; CDR3 DNA: TGTGCCAGCAGCGTATTAAGGGACTCCTACAATGAGCAGTTCTTC
clone size: -; V gene: TRBV7-9; J gene: TRBJ1-2; D gene: -; CDR3 protein: CASSSGGGNYGYTF; CDR3 DNA: TGTGCCAGCAGCTCCGGGGGGGGAAACTATGGCTACACCTTC
clone size: few; V gene: TRBV18; J gene: TRBJ2-2; D gene: TRBD1; CDR3 protein: CASSPGQGITGELFF; CDR3 DNA: TGTGCCAGCTCACCGGGACAGGGGATCACCGGGGAGCTGTTTTTT
clone size: -; V gene: TRBV7-9; J gene: TRBJ2-1; D gene: -; CDR3 protein: CASSLATGSSYNEQFF; CDR3 DNA: TGTGCCAGCAGCTTAGCTACAGGGAGCTCCTACAATGAGCAGTTCTTC
clone size: -; V gene: TRBV6-6; J gene: TRBJ2-1; D gene: TRBD1; CDR3 protein: CASSYSRTGWNEQFF; CDR3 DNA: TGTGCCAGCAGTTACTCGAGGACAGGGTGGAATGAGCAGTTCTTC
clone size: -; V gene: TRBV6-6; J gene: TRBJ1-1; D gene: -; CDR3 protein: CASSYEAANTEAFF; CDR3 DNA: TGTGCCAGCAGTTACGAGGCGGCGAACACTGAAGCTTTCTTT
clone size: -; V gene: TRBV23-1; J gene: TRBJ1-5; D gene: -; CDR3 protein: CASSQSSRGATQLGHQPQHF; CDR3 DNA: TGCGCCAGCAGTCAATCGTCAAGGGGGGCTACCCAACTCGGCCATCAGCCCCAGCATTTT
clone size: -; V gene: TRBV5-1; J gene: TRBJ1-1; D gene: TRBD1; CDR3 protein: CASSLIGTGTYTEAFF; CDR3 DNA: TGCGCCAGCAGCTTAATCGGGACAGGGACCTACACTGAAGCTTTCTTT